These 5 T cell receptor beta chains were sequenced from one sample in a study of blood T cells in healthy people across ages. Next came a second PCR, run for about 6 to 12 cycles, which used a sample-barcoded 5' primer along with a J-beta primer mix. TCRdb reprocessed the 5' RACE reads via MiXCR and lists one record per CDR3 protein. The table has 250,000 to 300,000 distinct CDR3 sequences, roughly 29% seen once. Sequenced sample: blood. The receptors were sampled from a woman in her 70s in good health.

This clonotype appeared a few times. This sequence joins TRBV14 and TRBJ2-3, with TRBD2 as a possible D gene (5 bases). This CDR3 contains 17 residues. V gave up 0 bases and J gave up 3 bases, with 16 bases separating them. Germline V gene lookup returns CDR1 SGHDN and CDR2 FVKESK. DNA of the CDR3: TGTGCCAGCAGCCAAGATTGGGCACCCCTAGCTACAGATACGCAGTATTTT. This codes for CASSQDWAPLATDTQYF.

The chain links TRBV19 to TRBJ2-1, with D tentatively TRBD2 (6 bases). The CDR3 covers 15 residues. CDR1 and CDR2 from the germline V gene are LNHDA and SQIVND (reference sequence). V lost 2 bases and J lost 4, with 12 bases in between. CDR3 nucleotide sequence: TGTGCCAGTAGTATACGGGGGAGATCGTACAATGAGCAGTTCTTC. It codes for CASSIRGRSYNEQFF.

As DNA, the CDR3 is TGTGCCAGCAGGGACCCAAAGGAGGCCCAGTACTTC. Translated, it gives CASRDPKEAQYF. The chain couples TRBV2 to TRBJ2-5; a possible D gene is TRBD2 (5 bases). The germline V and J ends were trimmed by 6 bases and 9 bases, with 14 bases remaining between them. This CDR3 is 12 amino acids long. Germline V gives CDR1 SNHLY, CDR2 FYNNEI.

At least ten counts were recorded for this clonotype. The chain uses TRBV6-2 or TRBV6-3 and TRBJ2-2; D call uncertain. This CDR3 region has 14 residues. CDR1 is MNHEY, CDR2 SVGEGT, per germline. The germline V and J ends were trimmed by 7 bases and 0 bases, with 9 bases remaining between them. This CDR3 is CASIFGANTGELFF. The CDR3 nucleotides are TGTGCCAGCATTTTTGGCGCGAACACCGGGGAGCTGTTTTTT.

This clonotype was detected only once. The chain carries TRBV7-2 and TRBJ2-5; D is possibly TRBD2 (5 bases). With the DNA end fitting TRBJ2-7 better, the J assignment may be wrong. The CDR3 is 15 residues long. Germline-derived CDR1 and CDR2 are SGHTA and FQGNSA. The CDR3 sequence is CASSLSSGSFAEQYF. The CDR3 nucleotides read TGTGCCAGCAGCTTGTCAAGTGGGAGTTTTGCCGAGCAGTACTTC.